The 2 T cell receptor beta chains presented below share a single source sample, sequenced in a study of regulatory T cells in long-lasting Graves disease. Time point here: persistent/refractory GD, antithyroid drugs over 5 years with positive TRAb. The authors made the TCR library using RNA they extracted from PBMCs. Arm-PCR with iRepertoire HTBI primers amplified the CDR3 regions for these TCR beta libraries. Each CDR3 protein gets one entry after TCRdb re-called the multiplex PCR reads with MiXCR. The sample includes roughly 490,000 distinct CDR3 sequences, around a fifth of them seen just once. Source: peripheral blood mononuclear cells (PBMCs), taken when the disease was refractory, from a patient treated with antithyroid drugs. Every receptor here comes from a female donor with Graves disease.

This clonotype was seen at least ten times. The V call is TRBV10-3, the J call TRBJ2-7, with 10 bases matching TRBD2. Germline loops: CDR1 ENHRY, CDR2 SYGVKD. CDR3 length: 13 residues. The V gene end was trimmed by 7 bases and the J gene end by 6 bases; junction bases not matched to a gene: 6. CDR3 sequence (DNA): TGTGCCATCAAGCGGGAGGGTAGTGGCGAGCAGTACTTC. Protein product: CAIKREGSGEQYF.

V usage is TRBV20-1 and J usage is TRBJ1-2; 7 bases agree with TRBD1. CDR3 length: 13 residues. Germline V CDR1 and CDR2: DFQATT, SNEGSKA (reference sequence). V lost 1 base to trimming and J lost 4 bases; unmatched junction nucleotides: 3. CDR3 loop: CSARGQGGYGYTF. The CDR3 coding sequence is TGCAGTGCTAGAGGACAGGGCGGCTATGGCTACACCTTC.